This T cell receptor beta chain was captured by sequencing in a study of blood T cell repertoires in COVID-19. Study at large: T cells, B-cell-depleted T cells, or PBMCs supplied cDNA or gDNA.

Per the germline V gene, CDR1 is KGHSH and CDR2 is LQKENI. V shed 3 bases and J shed 5 bases, with 14 bases lying between them. This CDR3 is 15 amino acids long. TCRdb's copy holds only in-frame clones and misses some; the assay was immunoSEQ multiplex PCR. Counted here are 200,000 to 300,000 clones, about nine tenths occurring once; the ten biggest clones make up about 2.6%. The receptor was derived from a woman under 30 who had recovered from COVID-19. Sequencing input: PBMCs or T cells enriched from blood (not recorded which). J is TRBJ1-5 and V is TRBV18; maybe TRBD1 (5 bases). The CDR3: CASSPNRQGYQPQHF. CDR3 nucleotides: TGTGCCAGCTCACCCAATCGGCAGGGCTATCAGCCCCAGCATTTT. The full variable domain, in which reference TRBV18 and TRBJ1-5 provide the parts outside the CDR3, is NAGVMQNPRHLVRRRGQEARLRCSPMKGHSHVYWYRQLPEEGLKFMVYLQKENIIDESGMPKERFSAEFPKEGPSILRIQQVVRGDSAAYFCASSPNRQGYQPQHFGDGTRLSIL.